This T cell receptor (beta chain) was captured in a study of breast tumors, draining lymph nodes, adjacent tissues. Breast cancer patients provided tissue from their axillary draining lymph nodes. This clonotype was counted at least ten times. Antigen specificity is unknown. Study-level results: Tumor TCR diversity was below lymph nodes but above nontumor tissue.

In germline, CDR1 is SEHNR, CDR2 FQNEAQ (reference sequence). The CDR3 is 19 amino acids. V shed 5 bases and J shed 0 bases, with 20 bases lying between them. A single record per CDR3 protein comes from TCRdb applying MiXCR to the multiplex PCR reads. Among around 230,000 distinct CDR3 sequences, about 30% were seen once, and the ten largest hold around 1.5%. The sequence came from a female donor with breast cancer. Some clones in this sample may be carry-over from other donors' samples. The sample consisted of axillary lymph node tissue. The chain combines TRBV7-9 with TRBJ2-6; D unresolved. CDR3 in amino acids: CASSPVGLQPNSGANVLTF. Written as DNA, the CDR3 is TGTGCCAGCAGCCCAGTAGGTCTCCAGCCGAACTCTGGGGCCAACGTCCTGACTTTC. The whole variable domain, remainder taken from reference TRBV7-9 and TRBJ2-6, is DTGVSQNPRHKITKRGQNVTFRCDPISEHNRLYWYRQTLGQGPEFLTYFQNEAQLEKSRLLSDRFSAERPKGSFSTLEIQRTEQGDSAMYLCASSPVGLQPNSGANVLTFGAGSRLTVL.